This note documents a single T cell receptor (beta chain) sequence. Antigen specificity is unknown. This specimen comes from a study of beta chain features in type 1 diabetes. As for the study in general: Healthy donors, compared against patients, showed similar age, gender and cell yields. Study findings and constraints: Any HLA-type effect on TCRB rearrangement remained unresolved here.

All of the isolated RNA was reverse transcribed, so expressed TCRB transcripts were sequenced. The method was immunoSEQ multiplex PCR; TCRdb's version includes in-frame clones alone and lacks a portion of them. This sample has 140,000 to 150,000 clones, with roughly a tenth found just once. Only one heparinised blood draw was taken per donor, and its volume averaged around 120 mL. Each of the CD4+ naive, central memory, regulatory and stem cell-like memory populations was sorted via CD45RO/CCR7/CD25/CD127/CD95/CD27. The TCR was taken from a man between 18 and 29 years old in good health. What was sequenced was naive CD4+ T cells from blood.

Here the CDR3 reads CASSPNSNSLSSYEQYF. CDR3 bases: TGTGCCAGCAGCCCTAATTCTAATTCCTTGAGCTCCTACGAGCAGTACTTC. The chain has TRBV4-2 and TRBJ2-7; no clear D gene. Germline V gene lookup returns CDR1 LGHNA and CDR2 YNFKEQ. The CDR3 length is 17 residues. V lost 4 bases, J lost 0 bases, and 19 bases lay in between.